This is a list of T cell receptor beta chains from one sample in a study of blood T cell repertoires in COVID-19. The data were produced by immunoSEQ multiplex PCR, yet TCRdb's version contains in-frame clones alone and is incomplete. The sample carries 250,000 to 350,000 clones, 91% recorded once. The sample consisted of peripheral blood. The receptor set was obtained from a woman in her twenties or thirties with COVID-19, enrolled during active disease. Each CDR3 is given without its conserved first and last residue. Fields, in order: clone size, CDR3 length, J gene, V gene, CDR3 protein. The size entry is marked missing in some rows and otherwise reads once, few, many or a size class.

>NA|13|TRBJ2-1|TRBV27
ASSVTSGVRWEQF
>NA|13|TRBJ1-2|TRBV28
ASHTGTGGSYGYT
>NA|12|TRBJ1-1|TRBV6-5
ASSSTGLDTEAF
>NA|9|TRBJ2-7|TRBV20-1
SADPRVEQY
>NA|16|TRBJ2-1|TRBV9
ASSVQTGTSGSRNEQF
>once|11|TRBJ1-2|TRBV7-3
ASSPGQGGGYT
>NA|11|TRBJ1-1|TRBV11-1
ASSITVNTEAF
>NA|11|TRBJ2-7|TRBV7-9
ASGDYYSYEQY
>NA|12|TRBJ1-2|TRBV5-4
ASSWATENYGYT
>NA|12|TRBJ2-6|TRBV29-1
SVGQGTGANVLT
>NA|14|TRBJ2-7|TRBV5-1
ASSLAGTGASYEQY
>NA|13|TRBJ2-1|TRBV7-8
ASSLAILASNEQF
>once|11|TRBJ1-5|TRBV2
ASTEESNQPQH
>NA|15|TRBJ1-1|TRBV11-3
ASSFRDRGPLNTEAF
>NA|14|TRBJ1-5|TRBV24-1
ATSDSGGSSNQPQH
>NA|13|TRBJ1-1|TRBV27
ASSFTGGQSTEAF
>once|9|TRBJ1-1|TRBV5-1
ASSSDRVAF
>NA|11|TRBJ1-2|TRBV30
AWSAGTVYGYT
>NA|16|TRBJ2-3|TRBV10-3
AISARKSTSGTGDTQY
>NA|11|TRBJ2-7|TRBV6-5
ASSYSPAYEQY
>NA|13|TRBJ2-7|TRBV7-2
ASSLGAGATYEQY
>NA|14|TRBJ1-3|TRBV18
ASSGLRQTSGNTIY
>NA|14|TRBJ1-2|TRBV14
ASSQATGNIPYGYT
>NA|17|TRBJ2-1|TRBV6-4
ASSDSRNSSGAKYNEQF
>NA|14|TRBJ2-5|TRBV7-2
ASSSGSSGSEETQY
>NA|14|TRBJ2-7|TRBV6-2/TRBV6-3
ASSPGKGALSYEQY
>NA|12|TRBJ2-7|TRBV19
ASSTQAGLYEQY
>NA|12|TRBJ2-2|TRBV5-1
ASSLTRNTGELF
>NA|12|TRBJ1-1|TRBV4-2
ASSRQVPMTEAF